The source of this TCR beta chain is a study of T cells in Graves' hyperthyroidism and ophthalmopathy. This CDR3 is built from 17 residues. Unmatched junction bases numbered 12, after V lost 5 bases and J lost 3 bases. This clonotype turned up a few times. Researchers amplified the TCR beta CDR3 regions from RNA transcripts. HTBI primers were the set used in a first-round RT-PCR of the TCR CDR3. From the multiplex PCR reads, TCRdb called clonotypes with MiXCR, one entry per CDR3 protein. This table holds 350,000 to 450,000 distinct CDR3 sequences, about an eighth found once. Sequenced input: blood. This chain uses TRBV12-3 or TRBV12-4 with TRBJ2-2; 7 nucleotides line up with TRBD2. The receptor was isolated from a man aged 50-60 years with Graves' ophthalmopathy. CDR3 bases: TGTGCCAGCAGTAAAGCCTTAGTGGGAGGGTACACCGGGGAGCTGTTTTTT. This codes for CASSKALVGGYTGELFF.